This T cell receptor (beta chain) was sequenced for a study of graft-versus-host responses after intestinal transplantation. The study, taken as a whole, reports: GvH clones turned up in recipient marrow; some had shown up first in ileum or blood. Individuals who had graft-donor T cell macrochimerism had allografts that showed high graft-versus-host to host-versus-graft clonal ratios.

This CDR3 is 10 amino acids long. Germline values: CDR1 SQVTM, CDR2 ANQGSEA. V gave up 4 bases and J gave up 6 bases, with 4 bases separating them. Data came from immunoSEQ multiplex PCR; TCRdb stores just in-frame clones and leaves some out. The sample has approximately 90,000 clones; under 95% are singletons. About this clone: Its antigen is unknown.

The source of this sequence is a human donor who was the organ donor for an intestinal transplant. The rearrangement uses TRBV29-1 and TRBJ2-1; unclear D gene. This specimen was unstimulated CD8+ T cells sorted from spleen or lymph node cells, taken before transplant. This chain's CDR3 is CSVGGNEQFF. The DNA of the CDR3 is TGCAGCGTTGGAGGCAATGAGCAGTTCTTC.